The clone carrying this TCR beta chain appeared many times. Antigen unknown. The CDR3 totals 13 residues. The germline V gene encodes CDR1 SGHTA and CDR2 FQGNSA. V was pared by 5 bases and J by 1 base, with 1 base of the junction left unmatched. These data are taken from a study of prognosis after radiotherapy for stage I lung cancer. Points from the study as a whole: The study found lower Shannon entropy after stereotactic body radiation therapy in patients who developed distant metastases.

Multiplex PCR in two rounds served to amplify TCR beta CDR3 from genomic DNA. Primers specific to each TRBV and TRBJ gene were used in first-round PCR. The second round, a PCR step, used universal primers. TCRdb analysed the multiplex PCR reads with MiXCR anew, one entry per CDR3 protein. The sample consists of some 34,000 distinct CDR3 sequences, approximately 35% of them appearing once. On two occasions, one at each of two time points, 5.5 to 7 milliliters of peripheral blood were drawn. The genes are TRBV7-2 and TRBJ2-5; 7 bases map to TRBD2. The source material was PBMCs, sampled before or after stereotactic body radiation therapy (not recorded which). This sequence was found in a donor aged 50 or older with non-small cell lung cancer. CDR3 sequence reads: CASSPGGQETQYF. CDR3 in DNA: TGTGCCAGCAGCCCGGGAGGCCAAGAGACCCAGTACTTC.